What follows are 8 T cell receptor beta chains derived from one specimen sequenced in a study of radiation and T cells in renal cell carcinoma. Generated by immunoSEQ multiplex PCR, the TCRdb table keeps only in-frame clones and is missing some. In the table there are some 16,000 clones, roughly 60% of which are singletons. As for treatment: treatment-naive control, cytoreductive nephrectomy. Sequencing was performed on tumor tissue, taken from a patient whose treatment was nephrectomy without radiotherapy. The receptors originated from a man aged 35 to 55 with renal cell carcinoma.

V usage is TRBV21-1 and J usage is TRBJ1-2; the D call TRBD1 from the table was never checked on the DNA. TRBV21-1 is recorded as a pseudogene. The CDR3 has 15 amino acids. As DNA, the CDR3 is TGTGCCAGCCCCAACAGGGCCTTAAGCTCCTATGGCTACACCTTC. It encodes CASPNRALSSYGYTF.

This clone showed up just once. This chain links TRBV7-9 with TRBJ1-4; the D gene is possibly TRBD1 (6 bases). V shed 5 bases and J shed 4 bases, with 8 bases lying between them. The germline CDR1 and CDR2 sequences are SEHNR and FQNEAQ (reference sequence). The CDR3 length is 13 residues. The CDR3 reads CASSRDINEKLFF. The CDR3 DNA is TGTGCCAGCAGCCGGGACATTAATGAAAAACTGTTTTTT.

This clone was recorded once. This rearrangement joins TRBV6-5 to TRBJ1-1; D perhaps matches TRBD1 (6 bases). The CDR3 totals 14 residues. Trimming shortened V by 2 bases and J by 4 bases, and 11 bases separated the two germline ends. Germline CDR1 reads MNHEY; CDR2 reads SVGAGI. The CDR3 region has the DNA TGTGCCAGCAGTTACAGGGGGGCGCGCACTGAAGCTTTCTTT. It translates to CASSYRGARTEAFF.

A single count supports this clone. The chain has TRBV2 and TRBJ2-4, with 12 bases aligning to TRBD1. The J segment lost 6 bases and the V segment lost 3 bases, leaving 9 bases of the junction unmatched. CDR1 is SNHLY, CDR2 FYNNEI, per germline. There are 17 residues in the CDR3. CDR3 nucleotide sequence: TGTGCCAGCAGTGACCCGGGACAGGGGGCCGCGGGAAACATTCAGTACTTC. Translating gives CASSDPGQGAAGNIQYF.

This clone was seen a few times. CDR3 protein: CASSATGTGNSYEQYF. The CDR3 DNA follows: TGTGCCAGCAGTGCAACCGGGACGGGGAACTCCTACGAGCAGTACTTC. The chain has TRBV6-1 and TRBJ2-7, with D perhaps TRBD1 or TRBD2 (5 bases each). The CDR3 has 16 residues. Between the trimmed V and J ends, which lost 4 bases and 0 bases, there was a span of 16 bases. Germline CDR1 MNHNS, CDR2 SASEGT.

The CDR3 coding sequence is TGCGCCAGCAGCTTTGGGGGCAAAATGGACAGCGAGACCACTGAAGCTTTCTTT. It specifies CASSFGGKMDSETTEAFF. The chain combines TRBV5-1 with TRBJ1-1, with a possible D match to TRBD1 (6 bases). V was pared by 2 bases and J by 4 bases, with 24 bases between. Germline V gene data show CDR1 as SGHRS and CDR2 as YFSETQ. CDR3 length: 18 amino acids.

The rearrangement uses TRBV5-4 and TRBJ2-1, with unresolved D. Between the trimmed V and J ends, which lost 0 bases and 0 bases, there was a span of 10 bases. The CDR3 has 16 amino acids. Germline CDR1 SGHNT, CDR2 YYREEE (reference sequence). CDR3 nucleotides: TGTGCCAGCAGCTTGGCCGGGCCAAGCTCCTACAATGAGCAGTTCTTC. This codes for CASSLAGPSSYNEQFF.

This sequence joins TRBV5-1 and TRBJ1-2; D call uncertain. This CDR3 region has 13 residues. The germline V and J ends were trimmed by 0 bases and 4 bases, with 7 bases remaining between them. Germline V gene lookup returns CDR1 SGHRS and CDR2 YFSETQ. The CDR3 loop is CASSLEGSYGYTF. The CDR3 region has the DNA TGCGCCAGCAGCTTGGAAGGGAGCTATGGCTACACCTTC. The variable domain in full, with the rest retrieved from reference TRBV5-1 and TRBJ1-2, is KAGVTQTPRYLIKTRGQQVTLSCSPISGHRSVSWYQQTPGQGLQFLFEYFSETQRNKGNFPGRFSGRQFSNSRSEMNVSTLELGDSALYLCASSLEGSYGYTFGSGTRLTVV.